This is a list of T cell receptor beta chains from one sample in a study of blood T cells in healthy people across ages. In TCRdb, the 5' RACE reads were re-called with MiXCR into one record per CDR3 protein. Seen here are over 600,000 distinct CDR3 sequences, roughly three fifths observed once, and the top ten hold around a quarter. The sample comprised blood. Source of these receptors: a middle-aged man in good health. Both conserved end residues are part of each CDR3. Clone size is given for some rows only: seen once, a few or many times, or a class if the clone is expanded.

CDR3 protein	J gene	CDR3 length	clone size	V gene
CASSGPGGKVSYEQYF	TRBJ2-7	16	-	TRBV12-3/TRBV12-4
CASSPRLESSGANVLTF	TRBJ2-6	17	-	TRBV4-3
CAWSGTSGGNNEQFF	TRBJ2-1	15	-	TRBV30
CASRKQDLTDTQYF	TRBJ2-3	14	-	TRBV6-1
CSVDGGVTNTEAFF	TRBJ1-1	14	-	TRBV29-1
CAISRTALYEQYF	TRBJ2-7	13	-	TRBV10-3
CASSQDRPPGGDYGYTF	TRBJ1-2	17	-	TRBV3-1
CSANQGASYGYTF	TRBJ1-2	13	-	TRBV20-1
CATSAGDYPYEQYF	TRBJ2-7	14	-	TRBV15
CSARDLAVSSYEQYF	TRBJ2-7	15	few	TRBV20-1
CASSFYTDTQYF	TRBJ2-3	12	-	TRBV12-3/TRBV12-4
CSAGRTAPNQPQHF	TRBJ1-5	14	-	TRBV20-1
CASSVGTQLTQYF	TRBJ2-3	13	-	TRBV11-2
CATSVSGKGRADTQYF	TRBJ2-3	16	-	TRBV3-1
CAISESISGQGARIRAEAFF	TRBJ1-1	20	-	TRBV10-3
CASSETGTGGGNEQYF	TRBJ2-5	16	-	TRBV6-1
CASSQEGTGVTSNEQFF	TRBJ2-1	17	-	TRBV4-1
CASSEDTSGLYNEQFF	TRBJ2-1	16	few	TRBV5-1
CATSDMTGGDTGELFF	TRBJ2-2	16	-	TRBV24-1
CASSPGTAAKDTQYF	TRBJ2-3	15	-	TRBV5-1
CSAFSDRGDNEQFF	TRBJ2-1	14	-	TRBV20-1
CANSLMAGAHEQFF	TRBJ2-1	14	-	TRBV27
CASRPGTVDWEQYF	TRBJ2-7	14	-	TRBV7-9
CASSFHIRGPGSNEQFF	TRBJ2-1	17	-	TRBV11-2
CASSLSILNYGYTF	TRBJ1-2	14	few	TRBV7-2
CASNDGTSLYEQYF	TRBJ2-7	14	-	TRBV9
CATSRDPSSAGTNEKLFF	TRBJ1-4	18	-	TRBV15
CASSYGWETQYF	TRBJ2-5	12	-	TRBV6-6
CASSYADRLAGTTDTQYF	TRBJ2-3	18	few	TRBV6-2/TRBV6-3
CASSHGQGQETQYF	TRBJ2-7	14	-	TRBV7-2
CATSREGPTQPTGELFF	TRBJ2-2	17	-	TRBV15
CASSLSALQFF	TRBJ2-1	11	many	TRBV7-9
CASSFPSGTNTGELFF	TRBJ2-2	16	-	TRBV4-1
CASSQGGRQGRNQPQHF	TRBJ1-5	17	-	TRBV18
CASSVGGREQFF	TRBJ2-1	12	-	TRBV11-2
CATDGGKGTEAFF	TRBJ1-1	13	-	TRBV18
CASSPRVGQETQYF	TRBJ2-5	14	-	TRBV7-9
CASSPDPPPETQYF	TRBJ2-5	14	-	TRBV7-2
CASSSRAPREDTQYF	TRBJ2-3	15	-	TRBV6-5
CSVRGFDEKLFF	TRBJ1-4	12	-	TRBV29-1
CASSLVSGSRGYTF	TRBJ1-2	14	few	TRBV27
CASSLGTSGVRTYEQYF	TRBJ2-7	17	-	TRBV7-9
CASSIGSGEQFF	TRBJ2-1	12	-	TRBV6-2/TRBV6-3
CASSSPPHTQYF	TRBJ2-3	12	-	TRBV7-2
CASRYWAEAQYF	TRBJ2-3	12	-	TRBV6-1
CSARGGRVVPDTQYF	TRBJ2-3	15	few	TRBV20-1
CASSLVGRPQETQYF	TRBJ2-5	15	few	TRBV5-6
CSGTDRPPACLIFYEQYF	TRBJ2-7	18	few	TRBV29-1